This T cell receptor beta chain came from a study of blood T cell repertoires in COVID-19. Study-wide context: Samples representing acute and convalescent COVID-19 were sourced from the United States, Italy and Spain. T cells, B-cell-depleted T cells, or PBMCs provided the cDNA or gDNA that served as material.

How the authors handled the data: Cell counts per sample came from amplifying reference gene primers. The protocol was immunoSEQ multiplex PCR, while the TCRdb copy is restricted to in-frame clones and leaves out a portion. V, J and clone size reflect that table, while D and trimming were determined from the DNA. The table includes 65,000 to 70,000 clones, 90% to 95% detected once. The V and J ends lost 2 bases and 5 bases, in that order; junction bases with no gene match: 10. The CDR3 loop spans 16 amino acids. Germline CDR1 is MNHNY and CDR2 is SVGAGI (reference sequence). The TCR originated in a man between 70 and 80 years old with active COVID-19. Source material: peripheral blood. The chain carries TRBV6-6 and TRBJ2-7; 9 bases match TRBD1. The CDR3 reads CASSYPPGQGLHEQYF. The CDR3 nucleotides read TGTGCCAGCAGTTACCCCCCGGGACAGGGATTACACGAGCAGTACTTC.